This T cell receptor beta chain was observed in a study of shared clonotypes between healthy human individuals (TCRdb year 2020). In terms of the full investigation: The cohort comprised a couple of women and a few men aged 18 to 49 years. Between about 0.85 and 10 billion PBMCs per donor were obtained by leukapheresis. To increase sequencing depth and limit assay-specific biases, TCR repertoire library preparation and sequencing were carried out by different laboratories using diverse techniques. To estimate repertoire size and how much clonotype sharing occurs between individuals, the study deeply sequenced the blood TCR repertoires of five healthy adults. For each donor, CD4 naive and CD4 memory were each run on three plates, CD8 naive on two plates, and CD8 memory on one plate. Paper-wide results and their limitations: Compared with non-shared clonotypes, the clonotypes found in all four sorted-subset donors had higher generation probabilities. Even with the large sequencing depth, rarefaction of the sorted-subset datasets indicated that sequencing was incomplete. Approximately 5% of naive CD4, 3.5% of naive CD8, about 2.4% of memory CD4, and around 0.4% of memory CD8 clonotypes were shared across several donors. Sampling was limited to blood, and TCR repertoires in tissue likely differ from TCR repertoires in blood. Naive subsets generally had larger estimated clonotype richness than memory subsets. Based on pairwise subsampling, the degree of clonotype sharing among donors was expected to be affected by sequencing depth. The genetic and exposure-history diversity represented was limited by the small number of donors.

Including cysteine and phenylalanine, the CDR3 has 13 amino acids. Here the CDR3 DNA is all that survives: 39 bases in frame from base 1. The germline V gene (reference sequence) gives CDR1 as SGHNT and CDR2 as YYREEE. V is cut by 5 bases and J by 7 bases, and the space between the germline ends is 13 bases. Comment on this clone: Its binding antigen is unknown. Per-base qualities were not stored, and no clone one base away is much larger.

TCR CDR3 regions were amplified from genomic DNA by multiplex PCR using the deep immunoSEQ assay. Extracted genomic DNA from each cell subset was spread evenly across all wells of several immunoSEQ 96-well plates, with each plate serving as a replicate. For sorted subsets, each replicate PCR was loaded with 200 to 250 ng genomic DNA, equivalent to some 27,000 T cell genomes. Purified libraries were measured with a Qubit 3.0 fluorometer, size-checked on a Bioanalyzer 2100, and measured again with the KAPA Library Quantification kit. A separate single-read 150-cycle Illumina NextSeq 550 flow cell was used to sequence each immunoSEQ 96-well plate. Under the source paper's analysis protocol: Because the immunoSEQ output held only junctional sequences and lacked quality scores, the filtering could not match the filtering applied to full-length reads. To assign V/J genes and CDR3, sequences were annotated using PyIR, a Python wrapper for IgBLAST v1.9, with IMGT germline references. Reads were filtered out if the reads had weak V/J assignments (E-value above 1e-6), no CDR3, stop codons, out-of-frame junctions, or ambiguous translated residues. A V3J clonotype was defined by an identical inferred V gene, J gene, and CDR3 amino acid sequence. To compute the percentage overlap between repertoires, the number of shared unique clonotypes was divided by the size of the smaller repertoire. Richness of each repertoire was evaluated using RTK rarefaction, the Chao1 estimator, and Recon v2.1 estimates of unobserved clonotypes. Generation probabilities were computed with OLGA for all TCRbeta clonotypes obtained by the gDNA method from several donors. Here the immuneACCESS table is served through TCRdb, limited to in-frame sequences with V and J called. Missing clones are a known gap in these copies; in checked studies unresolved V genes cover under half, and the rest lacks a known reason. That table gives V, J and clone size, and the DNA gave D and trimming. The sample records roughly 1,100,000 clones, 65% to 75% of which are singletons. About 1.5% of the sample comes from the top ten.

The donors were healthy, HIV-negative adults with no recently reported acute infections or vaccinations. Only Caucasian adults living in Nashville, Tennessee, USA were represented among the donors. CD4+ T cells were enriched by magnetic negative selection; naive cells were then positively selected on CD45RA, and the negative fraction formed the memory subset. Blood was obtained by leukapheresis, after which PBMCs were separated by Ficoll-Histopaque density gradient centrifugation and cryopreserved in liquid nitrogen vapor phase. Analytical flow cytometry was used to check the purity and quantity of each magnetically sorted T cell population. Genomic DNA was isolated from every sorted fraction and measured by UV absorbance on a Nanodrop 2000c.

The origin of this receptor is a young man in good health. The sequence joins TRBV5-4 to TRBJ2-1; TRBD2 might be the D gene, on 6 matching bases. The specimen sequenced was memory CD4+ T cells sorted from blood. The cell subset or site label of this sample denotes: CD45RA-negative fraction. In nucleotides, the sequence is TGTGCCAGCAGAATGCGCGGGGAGAATGAGCAGTTCTTC. This gives the protein CASRMRGENEQFF.